This TCR beta chain was recovered during a study of blood T cell repertoires in COVID-19 (TCRdb year 2020). Broadly, across the study: The collaborator samples originated in the United States, Italy and Spain and spanned the acute and convalescent phases of COVID-19. The material from the prospective study consisted of cDNA or gDNA derived from T cells, B-cell-depleted T cells, or PBMCs. Subjects who had been exposed to COVID-19, were actively infected with it, or had recovered from it provided the deeply sampled blood TCRbeta repertoires that made up the dataset. A freely available public database, intended as a resource for researchers studying the immune response to SARS-CoV-2, is where the repertoires were released. The samples were drawn from two sources: the first 160 participants of the ongoing ImmuneRACE study, and fewer than 1,500 subjects contributed by 6 global collaborators. A de-identified subject ID, COVID-19 status, age in years and sex were almost always included in the sample metadata. Where available, HLA class I and class II types were obtained from metadata supplied by the sample provider rather than from assay-based typing. What the authors observed across the whole study: How much clinical and demographic metadata was included differed by source and by participant, and the metadata was provided uncurated.

TCRbeta CDR3 regions were amplified from genomic DNA by means of the immunoSEQ Assay, a bias-controlled multiplex PCR. Per the source publication's procedure: The number of nucleated cells in each sample was estimated by amplification of reference gene primers within the assay. To quantify the absolute abundance of each unique TCRbeta CDR3 rearrangement, sequence reads were collapsed and filtered. For each sample, productive Simpson clonality was calculated as the square root of Simpson's diversity index across productive rearrangements. TCRdb holds this immuneACCESS table with in-frame rearrangements only. Some clones are missing; in checked studies, unresolved V genes explain under half, and the rest has no known cause. V, J and clone size are those of that table, while D and trimming were read from the DNA. Counted in this sample were about 43,000 clones; roughly 91% of them appeared once. In total, the top ten clones hold roughly 4.8% of the sample.

For CDR1 and CDR2, the germline V gene lists MDHEN and SYDVKM. The CDR3 runs 14 amino acids, cysteine and phenylalanine included. CDR3 DNA is the only sequence kept; it has 42 bases, read in frame from the first base. The germline ends are 11 bases apart after V is trimmed by 2 bases and J by 4 bases. Whole blood was collected in K2EDTA tubes by collaborating institutions according to the institutions' own protocols. For TCRbeta analysis, collaborator samples were shipped as frozen whole blood, as isolated PBMCs, or as DNA extracted from either sample type. Worth noting for this clone: There is no known antigen for this receptor. Base qualities are not at hand, and no much larger clone is one base apart.

Sequencing was done on a sample of peripheral blood. This TCR was recovered from a human donor in a cohort sampled during active COVID-19. The rearranged segments are TRBV28 and TRBJ1-1; the D gene remains uncertain. DNA sequence: TGTGCCAGCAGTTTAACCAAAGCCGCCACTGAAGCTTTCTTT. It encodes CASSLTKAATEAFF.